This record concerns one T cell receptor (beta chain) sequence. This clone was recorded a few times. It lacks a known antigen. Base qualities are missing; no much larger clone stands one base away. This entry is derived from a study of blood T cell repertoires in COVID-19 (dated by TCRdb to the early 2020s). For the wider study: Samples from collaborators originated in the United States, Italy and Spain and spanned both the acute and convalescent phases of COVID-19. The repertoires were made available in a free public database intended to serve as a resource for research on the immune response to SARS-CoV-2. Subjects who had been exposed to COVID-19, were actively infected with it, or had recovered from it provided the deeply sampled blood TCRbeta repertoires that made up the dataset. Where available, HLA class I and class II types were taken from metadata supplied by the sample provider and were not determined by assay-based typing. The samples were drawn from two sources: the first 160 participants of the ongoing ImmuneRACE study, and some 1,300 subjects contributed by 6 global collaborators. The material from the prospective study consisted of cDNA or gDNA derived from T cells, B-cell-depleted T cells, or PBMCs. Nearly every sample came with metadata listing a de-identified subject ID, COVID-19 status, age in years and sex. Broad study findings and their caveats: Clinical and demographic metadata were provided uncurated, with the amount varying by source and participant.

The CDR3 sequence holds 14 residues, the cysteine and phenylalanine included. Only the CDR3 DNA is retained, 42 bases long and in frame from the first base. Deletion took 7 bases off V and 5 bases off J, with a span of 13 bases between the germline ends. CDR1 and CDR2 are drawn from the germline V gene: SGHRS, YFSETQ. The immunoSEQ Assay, a bias-controlled multiplex PCR, was used to amplify TCRbeta CDR3 regions from genomic DNA. The study's own analysis went as follows. Within the assay, amplification of reference gene primers was used to estimate how many nucleated cells each sample contained. Sequence reads were collapsed and filtered to measure the absolute abundance of every unique TCRbeta CDR3 rearrangement. For each sample, productive Simpson clonality was calculated as the square root of Simpson's diversity index across productive rearrangements. Not all clones reach the TCRdb copy of this immuneACCESS table, which keeps in-frame sequences only. Checked studies attribute under half of the gap to unresolved V genes and leave the rest unexplained. The V and J calls and clone size are taken from that table; D and trimming were inferred from the DNA. The sample has 200,000 to 250,000 clones on record, 88% of them singletons. The top ten clones comprise roughly 2.7% of the sample.

Enrolling through a virtual design, the prospective study's participants ranged in age from roughly 18 to 89 years and lived across roughly 23 United States geographic areas. In the prospective study, cohorts were assigned on the basis of participant-reported clinical history obtained from a screening survey and a study questionnaire. Recovered participants in ImmuneRACE Cohort 3 were defined as having two consecutive negative NP/OP PCR tests, clearance from a healthcare professional, or resolution of symptoms. In the prospective study, whole blood, serum and a nasopharyngeal or oropharyngeal swab were collected from each participant by mobile phlebotomists. Prospective study participants could optionally give additional blood draws and questionnaires over an approximately two-month period. Prospective study blood samples were shipped either frozen or at room temperature before DNA extraction.

Material for sequencing was PBMCs or T cells enriched from blood (not recorded which). This TCR came from a woman in her 30s who had recovered from COVID-19. Rearrangement joined TRBV5-1 to TRBJ1-6; TRBD1 is perhaps the D gene, given 6 matching bases. The CDR3 is CASSRTADNSPLHF. The nucleotides are TGCGCCAGCTCCAGGACAGCGGATAATTCACCCCTCCACTTT.